These 20 T cell receptor beta chains originate from one sample sequenced in a study of blood T cell repertoires in COVID-19. Clones were read by immunoSEQ multiplex PCR, and TCRdb kept only the in-frame ones, dropping some. This sample has about 93,000 clones; roughly 85% occur once, and the top ten carry about 15%. The sample taken for sequencing was peripheral blood. The origin of the receptors is a human donor in a cohort sampled during active COVID-19.

The chain carries TRBV19 and TRBJ2-4; the match to TRBD1 covers 7 bases. CDR3 length: 16 amino acids. In germline, CDR1 is LNHDA, CDR2 SQIVND (reference sequence). V trimming: 1 base; J trimming: 1 base; junction bases outside the gene matches: 4. The CDR3 sequence: CASSIGDSAAKNIQYF. CDR3 in DNA: TGTGCCAGTAGTATAGGGGACAGTGCGGCCAAAAACATTCAGTACTTC.

This chain connects TRBV5-8 to TRBJ1-2; 8 bases fit TRBD1. This CDR3 has 15 residues. Trimming took 4 bases from V and 4 from J; bases not matched to a gene: 9. CDR1 is SGHTS and CDR2 is YDEGEE in the germline V gene. CDR3 bases: TGTGCCAGCAGCCCCACGACAGGGGAACGCTATGGCTACACCTTC. This encodes CASSPTTGERYGYTF.

The CDR3 region is CASSPEGGLNTEAFF. The DNA of the CDR3 is TGTGCCAGCAGCCCCGAAGGGGGACTGAACACTGAAGCTTTCTTT. V and J are TRBV9 and TRBJ1-1; D is perhaps TRBD1 (6 bases). The CDR3 consists of 15 residues. In germline, CDR1 is SGDLS, CDR2 YYNGEE. V gave up 4 bases and J gave up 0 bases, with 13 bases separating them.

The gene calls are TRBV5-8 and TRBJ2-1, with a tentative D call TRBD1 (5 bases). Trimming cost V 4 bases and J 10 bases, with 21 bases left between them. Germline V lookup: CDR1 SGHTS, CDR2 YDEGEE. CDR3 length: 15 amino acids. CDR3 amino acids: CASSPALVSRQEQFF. The CDR3 DNA reads as TGTGCCAGCAGCCCGGCTTTGGTTTCCCGACAGGAGCAGTTCTTC.

This rearrangement joins TRBV10-1 to TRBJ1-1; D gene unclear. CDR1 and CDR2 from the germline V gene are WNHNN and SYGVQD (reference sequence). The CDR3 totals 14 residues. V was pared by 3 bases and J by 7 bases, with 15 bases between. CDR3 in amino acids: CASSEGGLGDEAFF. The CDR3 DNA follows: TGCGCCAGCAGTGAAGGAGGGCTTGGGGATGAAGCTTTCTTT.

V usage is TRBV12-3 or TRBV12-4 and J usage is TRBJ1-4, with D unclear. With 4 bases removed from V and 10 bases from J, the gap between germline ends came to 13 bases. The CDR3 covers 13 residues. This chain's CDR3 is CASSWTPEGKLFF. CDR3 in DNA: TGTGCCAGCAGTTGGACCCCAGAGGGAAAACTGTTTTTT.

V gene TRBV18 combines with J gene TRBJ1-6; 10 bases align to TRBD1. Trimming removed 3 bases from V and 10 bases from J; junction bases left unmatched: 3. The V gene's germline CDR1 is KGHSH and CDR2 LQKENI. This CDR3 region has 14 residues. The CDR3 coding sequence is TGTGCCAGCTCACCCGGGACAGGGGCCTCACCCCTCCACTTT. It specifies CASSPGTGASPLHF.

This clone occurred a few times. The chain links TRBV7-9 to TRBJ2-7; 8 bases are a match to TRBD2. Unmatched junction bases numbered 3, after V lost 5 bases and J lost 6 bases. The V gene's germline CDR1 is SEHNR and CDR2 FQNEAQ (reference sequence). CDR3 length: 12 residues. The DNA of the CDR3 is TGTGCCAGCAGCCTAACTAGCGGCGAGCAGTACTTC. Amino acid sequence: CASSLTSGEQYF.

CDR3 in DNA: TGTGCCAGCAGTTCGCGGACGGGGTTGTCACCCCTCCACTTT. Protein sequence: CASSSRTGLSPLHF. The J gene is TRBJ1-6, the V gene TRBV3-1 (or the pseudogene TRBV3-2), with D hard to call. Germline CDR1 and CDR2: LGHDT and YNNKEL (reference sequence). Trimming took 6 bases from V and 10 from J, leaving 16 bases between them. The CDR3 has 14 residues.

The chain recombines TRBV19 with TRBJ1-5; TRBD1 aligns across 8 bases. CDR1 and CDR2 from the germline V gene are LNHDA and SQIVND (reference sequence). The V gene end was trimmed by 11 bases and the J gene end by 1 base; junction bases not matched to a gene: 16. The CDR3 runs 17 residues. The CDR3, as DNA: TGTGCCGTTTCCGGGACAGGAGGTATGCGGAGCAATCAGCCCCAGCATTTT. This codes for CAVSGTGGMRSNQPQHF.

The V and J genes are TRBV5-4 and TRBJ2-2; 9 positions agree with TRBD1. Germline CDR1 and CDR2: SGHNT and YYREEE (reference sequence). V lost 3 bases, J lost 6 bases, and 9 bases stayed unmatched. This CDR3 is built from 16 residues. CDR3 loop: CASSSRTGGIAGELFF. CDR3 coding DNA: TGTGCCAGCAGCTCACGTACAGGGGGCATCGCCGGGGAGCTGTTTTTT. The full variable domain, completed using reference TRBV5-4 and TRBJ2-2, is ETGVTQSPTHLIKTRGQQVTLRCSSQSGHNTVSWYQQALGQGPQFIFQYYREEENGRGNFPPRFSGLQFPNYSSELNVNALELDDSALYLCASSSRTGGIAGELFFGEGSRLTVL.

The sample holds one count of this clone. The V and J genes are TRBV28 and TRBJ2-7; TRBD1 aligns across 8 bases. Germline-derived CDR1 and CDR2 are MDHEN and SYDVKM. The V gene end was trimmed by 10 bases and the J gene end by 2 bases; junction bases not matched to a gene: 4. The CDR3 is made up of 12 amino acids. The CDR3 reads CAIGTGPYEQYF. CDR3 sequence (DNA): TGTGCCATCGGGACAGGCCCCTACGAGCAGTACTTC. Full variable domain (remainder filled in from reference TRBV28 and TRBJ2-7): DVKVTQSSRYLVKRTGEKVFLECVQDMDHENMFWYRQDPGLGLRLIYFSYDVKMKEKGDIPEGYSVSREKKERFSLILESASTNQTSMYLCAIGTGPYEQYFGPGTRLTVT.

V and J are TRBV28 and TRBJ1-6; 9 nucleotides agree with TRBD1. The CDR3 runs to 13 residues. Germline V gene data show CDR1 as MDHEN and CDR2 as SYDVKM. Trimming removed 3 bases from V and 13 bases from J; junction bases left unmatched: 4. CDR3 nucleotides: TGTGCCAGCAGTTTGGACAGGGGTTTTCCCCTCCACTTT. This translates into CASSLDRGFPLHF.

The chain carries TRBV6-6 and TRBJ2-7; 8 positions match TRBD2. The CDR3 consists of 14 residues. Trimming at V came to 7 bases and at J to 4 bases, leaving 9 bases not matched to a gene. Germline-derived CDR1 and CDR2 are MNHNY and SVGAGI (reference sequence). CDR3: CASTNSGGRYEQYF. The CDR3 DNA reads TGTGCCAGCACTAACTCGGGGGGGCGATACGAGCAGTACTTC.

V usage is TRBV5-1 and J usage is TRBJ2-7; 7 nucleotides align to TRBD1. After removal of 4 bases from V and 5 bases from J, the junction contained 9 bases not matched to a gene. CDR3 length equals 14 residues. Germline values: CDR1 SGHRS, CDR2 YFSETQ. CDR3 amino acids: CASSTGTVGHEQYF. CDR3 coding DNA: TGCGCCAGCAGCACCGGGACAGTGGGGCACGAGCAGTACTTC.

The chain carries TRBV6-1 and TRBJ1-2; D is uncertain. The CDR3 spans 13 residues. Germline V gene lookup returns CDR1 MNHNS and CDR2 SASEGT. V was cut by 0 bases and J by 6 bases, with 8 bases left in between. The CDR3 DNA reads as TGTGCCAGCAGTGAAGCGCGAGTCGATGGCTACACCTTC. It yields the protein CASSEARVDGYTF.

The rearrangement links TRBV4-2 to TRBJ1-4; possible D gene TRBD1, 6 bases. There are 16 residues in the CDR3. With 0 bases removed from V and 5 bases from J, the gap between germline ends came to 13 bases. Germline V gene data show CDR1 as LGHNA and CDR2 as YNFKEQ. The CDR3 protein is CASSQEGGGKNEKLFF. In DNA form, the CDR3 reads TGTGCCAGCAGCCAAGAGGGGGGGGGCAAGAATGAAAAACTGTTTTTT.

The chain joins TRBV11-2 to TRBJ1-4; 7 bases are shared with TRBD1. Germline V CDR1 and CDR2: SGHAT, FQNNGV. The CDR3 is 18 residues long. The V and J ends lost 0 bases and 3 bases, in that order; junction bases with no gene match: 10. CDR3 in amino acids: CASSLDLRQGVSNEKLFF. DNA of the CDR3: TGTGCCAGCAGCTTAGATCTTAGGCAGGGGGTCTCTAATGAAAAACTGTTTTTT. The full variable domain, in which reference TRBV11-2 and TRBJ1-4 provide the parts outside the CDR3, is EAGVAQSPRYKIIEKRQSVAFWCNPISGHATLYWYQQILGQGPKLLIQFQNNGVVDDSQLPKDRFSAERLKGVDSTLKIQPAKLEDSAVYLCASSLDLRQGVSNEKLFFGSGTQLSVL.

V usage is TRBV10-3 and J usage is TRBJ2-4, with 9 bases aligning to TRBD2. The V gene end was trimmed by 2 bases and the J gene end by 4 bases; junction bases not matched to a gene: 6. There are 16 residues in the CDR3. Per the germline V gene, CDR1 is ENHRY and CDR2 is SYGVKD. The CDR3, as DNA: TGTGCCATCAGTGAGAGCGGGGCGGGAGGGAAAAACATTCAGTACTTC. Protein: CAISESGAGGKNIQYF.

The V gene is TRBV29-1, the J gene TRBJ1-2; 11 nucleotides align to TRBD1. This CDR3 is 14 amino acids long. Germline CDR1 is SQVTM and CDR2 is ANQGSEA. V dropped 6 bases and J dropped 5; count of bases not matched to a gene: 8. The CDR3 nucleotides read TGCAGCGTGGCAACCGGGACAGGGGGGTATGGCTACACCTTC. Translated: CSVATGTGGYGYTF.